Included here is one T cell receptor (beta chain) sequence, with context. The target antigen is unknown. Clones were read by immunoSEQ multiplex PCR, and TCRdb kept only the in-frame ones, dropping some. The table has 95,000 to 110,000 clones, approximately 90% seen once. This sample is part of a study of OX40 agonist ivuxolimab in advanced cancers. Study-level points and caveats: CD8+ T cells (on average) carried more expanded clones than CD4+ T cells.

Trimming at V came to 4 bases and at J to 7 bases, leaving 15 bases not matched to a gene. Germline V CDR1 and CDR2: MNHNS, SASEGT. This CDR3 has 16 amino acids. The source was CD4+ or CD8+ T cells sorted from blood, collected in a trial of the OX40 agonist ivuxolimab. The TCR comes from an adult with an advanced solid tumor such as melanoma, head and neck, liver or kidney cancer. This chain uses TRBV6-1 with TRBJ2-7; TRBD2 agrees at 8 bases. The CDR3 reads CASSGGASGRHVEQYF. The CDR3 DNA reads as TGTGCCAGCAGTGGGGGCGCGAGCGGGAGACATGTAGAGCAGTACTTC.